This TCR beta chain is from a study of cytomegalovirus exposure and HLA in healthy donors. About the research overall: In a previous analysis, about 100 million unique TCR beta sequences were found from 170 million or so T cells.

On this clone itself: Its antigen is unknown.

Researchers ran the PCR with 60 Vbeta and 13 Jbeta primers. The repertoire was sequenced with immunoSEQ multiplex PCR; TCRdb's copy has only in-frame clones and lacks some. Among 180,000 or so clones listed, 80% were seen once. The study's findings and limits: Data from an earlier analysis indicated that most TCR beta V segments were productive either about 87% or about 30% of the time. The classifier reportedly diagnosed cytomegalovirus status with high sensitivity and specificity.

The sequenced sample was PBMCs. The sequence was obtained from a girl aged 5 to 17 in good health and CMV-seropositive.

The CDR3 loop is CASSSGQGDQPQHF. The CDR3 nucleotides are TGCGCCAGCAGCTCAGGACAGGGAGATCAGCCCCAGCATTTT. The J gene is TRBJ1-5, the V gene TRBV5-1; 8 bases align to TRBD1. V lost 3 bases, J lost 5 bases, and 4 bases stayed unmatched. The CDR3 sequence is 14 residues long. Germline assignment: CDR1 SGHRS and CDR2 YFSETQ.